A single sample gave rise to the 14 T cell receptor beta chains below, sequenced in a study of blood T cell repertoires in COVID-19. Only in-frame clones appear in the TCRdb table, and some are missing; sequencing was by immunoSEQ multiplex PCR. This table has 110,000 or so clones, over 75% appearing once. The specimen was peripheral blood. These receptors were obtained from a human donor in a cohort sampled during active COVID-19.

This clone was observed a single time. The V call is TRBV19, the J call TRBJ2-3; possible D gene TRBD1, 6 bases. V dropped 0 bases and J dropped 1 base, with 11 bases sitting between them. The V gene's germline CDR1 is LNHDA and CDR2 SQIVND (reference sequence). CDR3 length equals 16 residues. CDR3 loop: CASSIDGAGGTDTQYF. DNA for the CDR3: TGTGCCAGTAGTATAGATGGGGCAGGGGGCACAGATACGCAGTATTTT.

The rearrangement joins TRBV4-1 to TRBJ1-5; no reliable D call. V gave up 7 bases and J gave up 2 bases, with 18 bases separating them. The germline CDR1 and CDR2 sequences are MGHRA and YSYEKL. The CDR3 spans 16 residues. The CDR3 reads CASTSSEGAGNQPQHF. The CDR3 nucleotides read TGCGCCAGCACCTCGTCGGAGGGCGCGGGCAATCAGCCCCAGCATTTT.

The DNA for the CDR3 is TGTGCCAGCAGTTTACGGGCAGGGCTGGACTATGGCTACACCTTC. Amino acids: CASSLRAGLDYGYTF. The V gene is TRBV27, the J gene TRBJ1-2; a weak D match, TRBD1 (5 bases). Germline V gene sequence: CDR1 MNHEY, CDR2 SMNVEV (reference sequence). Trimming removed 2 bases at V and 3 bases at J, with 13 bases between. The CDR3 covers 15 residues.

This clone was recorded only once. This chain connects TRBV28 to TRBJ1-5, with TRBD1 matching 9 bases. Unmatched junction bases numbered 10, after V lost 6 bases and J lost 7 bases. Germline lookup yields CDR1 MDHEN and CDR2 SYDVKM. This CDR3 comprises 15 residues. The CDR3 DNA reads as TGTGCCAGCAGCAACACAGGGGGCGCGAGACAGCCCCAGCATTTT. Translating it yields CASSNTGGARQPQHF.

The chain uses TRBV19 and TRBJ1-1, with D uncertain. This CDR3 contains 11 residues. V gave up 7 bases and J gave up 5 bases, with 8 bases separating them. CDR1 is LNHDA and CDR2 is SQIVND in the germline V gene (reference sequence). The CDR3 sequence: CASNTVTEAFF. As DNA, the CDR3 is TGTGCCAGTAATACGGTGACTGAAGCTTTCTTT.

On this clone: The junction shows a germline mismatch at one end, possibly a read error. The chain links TRBV12-3 or TRBV12-4 to TRBJ1-2, with D unclear. This CDR3 contains 13 residues. DNA for the CDR3: TGTGCCAGCAGTTTTGAAGCGAACTATGGCCACACCTTC. It specifies CASSFEANYGHTF.

This clone was seen more than once but under ten times. The V and J genes are TRBV5-1 and TRBJ2-3; 7 nucleotides agree with TRBD2. Germline values: CDR1 SGHRS, CDR2 YFSETQ. CDR3 length equals 15 residues. V shed 4 bases, J shed 2 bases, and the junction held 7 bases outside the gene matches. The CDR3 DNA is TGCGCCAGCAGCCCCTCGGGGGGAAACACAGATACGCAGTATTTT. It encodes CASSPSGGNTDTQYF. The variable domain in full, with the rest retrieved from reference TRBV5-1 and TRBJ2-3, is KAGVTQTPRYLIKTRGQQVTLSCSPISGHRSVSWYQQTPGQGLQFLFEYFSETQRNKGNFPGRFSGRQFSNSRSEMNVSTLELGDSALYLCASSPSGGNTDTQYFGPGTRLTVL.

The gene calls are TRBV14 and TRBJ1-2; perhaps TRBD1 as D (5 bases). The germline V gene has CDR1 SGHDN and CDR2 FVKESK. V was trimmed by 0 bases and J by 7 bases, leaving 15 bases between them. This CDR3 is 15 amino acids long. The CDR3 region is CASSQELGRALGYTF. DNA of the CDR3: TGTGCCAGCAGCCAAGAATTGGGCAGGGCACTTGGCTACACCTTC.

CDR3 DNA: TGCGCCAGCGGGCCGAACACGGGGACTGATGAGCAGTTCTTC. Its protein product is CASGPNTGTDEQFF. This chain connects TRBV5-1 to TRBJ2-1, with D maybe TRBD2 (6 bases). The CDR3 has 14 amino acids. Trimming pared 7 bases from V and 8 bases from J, leaving 19 bases between. Germline CDR1 reads SGHRS; CDR2 reads YFSETQ.

The chain uses TRBV5-1 and TRBJ1-3; D is perhaps TRBD1 (6 bases). The CDR3 contains 18 residues. V was clipped by 1 base and J by 3 bases, with 20 bases between them. Germline V lookup: CDR1 SGHRS, CDR2 YFSETQ. CDR3 loop: CASSLFGGQQQHGNTIYF. The CDR3 coding sequence is TGCGCCAGCAGCTTGTTCGGCGGACAGCAACAACATGGAAACACCATATATTTT.

This chain connects TRBV19 to TRBJ2-3; D is unresolved. V gave up 1 base and J gave up 0 bases, with 11 bases separating them. The germline V gene encodes CDR1 LNHDA and CDR2 SQIVND (reference sequence). The CDR3 length is 16 residues. The CDR3 sequence: CASSIVSYSSTDTQYF. The CDR3 region has the DNA TGTGCCAGTAGTATAGTTAGCTACTCTAGCACAGATACGCAGTATTTT.

The genes are TRBV19 and TRBJ2-1; 13 bases align to TRBD2. Germline values: CDR1 LNHDA, CDR2 SQIVND (reference sequence). CDR3 size: 17 residues. Trimming at V came to 5 bases and at J to 8 bases, leaving 12 bases not matched to a gene. This chain's CDR3 is CASSPPGLAGVLDEQFF. The CDR3 coding sequence is TGTGCCAGTAGTCCCCCCGGACTAGCGGGAGTATTGGATGAGCAGTTCTTC.

The chain recombines TRBV28 with TRBJ2-4, with unresolved D. The CDR3 has 14 residues. V shed 4 bases and J shed 6 bases, with 13 bases lying between them. Germline V CDR1 and CDR2: MDHEN, SYDVKM. DNA for the CDR3: TGTGCCAGCAGTTCCGGGTCATCTGGAAACATTCAGTACTTC. The encoded protein is CASSSGSSGNIQYF.

The V and J genes are TRBV5-1 and TRBJ2-7; 10 positions match TRBD1. Germline CDR1 is SGHRS and CDR2 is YFSETQ. V dropped 0 bases and J dropped 0; count of bases not matched to a gene: 3. CDR3 length: 16 residues. CDR3 in amino acids: CASSLVGQGSSYEQYF. CDR3 nucleotide sequence: TGCGCCAGCAGCTTGGTGGGACAGGGGAGCTCCTACGAGCAGTACTTC.